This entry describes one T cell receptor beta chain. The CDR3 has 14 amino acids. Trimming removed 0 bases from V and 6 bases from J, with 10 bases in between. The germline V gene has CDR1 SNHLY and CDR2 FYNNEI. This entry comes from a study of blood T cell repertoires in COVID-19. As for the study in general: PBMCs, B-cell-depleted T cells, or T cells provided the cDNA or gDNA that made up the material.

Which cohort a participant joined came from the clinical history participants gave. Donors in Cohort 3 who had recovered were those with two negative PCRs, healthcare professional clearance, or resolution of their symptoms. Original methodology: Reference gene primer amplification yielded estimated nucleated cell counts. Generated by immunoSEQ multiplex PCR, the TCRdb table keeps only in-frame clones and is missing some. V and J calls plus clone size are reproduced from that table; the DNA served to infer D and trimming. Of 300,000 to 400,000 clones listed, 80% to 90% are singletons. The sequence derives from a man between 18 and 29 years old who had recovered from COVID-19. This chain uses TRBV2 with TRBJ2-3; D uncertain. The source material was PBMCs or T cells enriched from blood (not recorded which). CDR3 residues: CASSEALALDTQYF. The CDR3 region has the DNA TGTGCCAGCAGTGAAGCGTTGGCTTTGGATACGCAGTATTTT. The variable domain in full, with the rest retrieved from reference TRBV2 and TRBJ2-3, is EPEVTQTPSHQVTQMGQEVILRCVPISNHLYFYWYRQILGQKVEFLVSFYNNEISEKSEIFDDQFSVERPDGSNFTLKIRSTKLEDSAMYFCASSEALALDTQYFGPGTRLTVL.